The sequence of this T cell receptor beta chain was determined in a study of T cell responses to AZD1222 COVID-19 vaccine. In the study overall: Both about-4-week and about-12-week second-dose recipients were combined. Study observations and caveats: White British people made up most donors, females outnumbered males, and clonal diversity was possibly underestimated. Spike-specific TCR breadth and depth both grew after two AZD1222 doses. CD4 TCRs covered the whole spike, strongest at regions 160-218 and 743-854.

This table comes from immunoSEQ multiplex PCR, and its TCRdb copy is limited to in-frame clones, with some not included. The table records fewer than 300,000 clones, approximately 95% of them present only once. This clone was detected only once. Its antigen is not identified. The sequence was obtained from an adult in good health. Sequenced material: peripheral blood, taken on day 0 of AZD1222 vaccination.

This CDR3 reads CASSEDRAKGTEAFF. In DNA, the CDR3 is TGTGCCAGCAGTGAAGATCGCGCGAAAGGGACTGAAGCTTTCTTT. The chain uses TRBV2 and TRBJ1-1; D is ambiguous. This CDR3 is 15 amino acids long. Trimming pared 1 base from V and 5 bases from J, leaving 14 bases between. Germline CDR1 is SNHLY and CDR2 is FYNNEI.